The clone carrying this T cell receptor beta chain was seen many times. Its antigen is not identified. Sorting was used to obtain naive CD8 T cells (CD8+CD4-CCR7+CD45RA+). TCRdb recomputed calls from the PCR reads with MiXCR, one row per CDR3 protein. The sample includes over 35,000 distinct CDR3 sequences, less than 20% of them seen just once. This CDR3 is built from 16 residues. Trimming stripped 4 bases from V and 1 base from J, with 17 bases between. Per germline, CDR1 LGHNA and CDR2 YSLEER. The source of the sample is a study of molecular identifiers for immune sequencing clone quantification. Study observations and caveats: Among about 1 million naive cells, as was reported, spiked Jurkat TCR RNA from one cell was detectable.

The source material was naive CD8+ T cells from blood, with Jurkat cell RNA spiked in. As to subset: FACS-sorted CD8+CD4-CCR7+CD45RA+ naive T cells. This TCR derives from a human donor in good health. Some libraries in this study had Jurkat cell RNA spiked in. The rearrangement uses TRBV4-3 and TRBJ2-7; D gene uncertain. This CDR3 is CASSPDWQARSYEQYF. The DNA of the CDR3 is TGCGCCAGCAGCCCAGACTGGCAAGCTAGATCCTACGAGCAGTACTTC.